The rows below give T cell receptor beta chains drawn from one sample of a study of prognosis after radiotherapy for stage I lung cancer. In TCRdb, the multiplex PCR reads were re-called with MiXCR into one record per CDR3 protein. The repertoire holds about 36,000 distinct CDR3 sequences, with under 40% as singletons. The source material was PBMCs, sampled before or after stereotactic body radiation therapy (not recorded which). All receptors derive from a donor over 45 with non-small cell lung cancer. Both conserved end residues are part of each CDR3. Each record gives: J gene, V gene, CDR3 protein.

TRBJ2-7 | TRBV27 | CASSLCTSYEQYF
TRBJ2-7 | TRBV6-2/TRBV6-3 | CASSQAPVTGPGEQYF
TRBJ2-3 | TRBV5-1 | CAISLVQGASTDTQYF
TRBJ2-5 | TRBV20-1 | CSAKVASGGPYQETQYF
TRBJ2-7 | TRBV14 | CASSQFYEQYF
TRBJ2-7 | TRBV20-1 | CSARDLLAGWGAYGQYF
TRBJ2-7 | TRBV3-1 | CASSYRGGDYEQYF
TRBJ2-2 | TRBV11-3 | CASSLDRSGVTGELFF
TRBJ2-5 | TRBV5-4 | CASSVGLAEETQYF
TRBJ2-1 | TRBV28 | CASSSLGGGRAREQFF
TRBJ2-3 | TRBV7-8 | CASSSTGGGGTDTQYF
TRBJ2-5 | TRBV3-1 | CASSPTSVETQHF
TRBJ2-2 | TRBV11-3 | CASSLVEVAGELFF
TRBJ2-7 | TRBV3-1 | CASSPLLGYEQYF
TRBJ2-3 | TRBV11-3 | CASSLDVSTDTQYF
TRBJ1-5 | TRBV5-1 | CASSPEGGGNQPQHF
TRBJ2-7 | TRBV7-2 | CASSSVAGPYEQYF
TRBJ1-2 | TRBV28 | CASTPFETDLTGYTF
TRBJ2-1 | TRBV12-3/TRBV12-4 | CASSLAQERYDNEQFF
TRBJ1-5 | TRBV5-1 | CASSLGSDRYQPQHF
TRBJ1-1 | TRBV24-1 | CATSTDRVNEALF
TRBJ2-1 | TRBV10-3 | CAISVGNEQFF
TRBJ2-1 | TRBV6-2/TRBV6-3 | CASSYGGQINEQFF
TRBJ2-1 | TRBV11-3 | CASSRPVQGYEQFF
TRBJ2-7 | TRBV30 | CAWSLSYEQYF
TRBJ1-1 | TRBV7-3 | CASRPTGFSNTEAFF
TRBJ2-3 | TRBV6-5 | CASSFRAASLAVVPGTDTQYF
TRBJ1-5 | TRBV6-2/TRBV6-3 | CASSYVGGPQHF
TRBJ1-2 | TRBV3-1 | CASSQRGWSDYGYTF
TRBJ2-1 | TRBV6-1 | CASSPEGGTYNEQFF
TRBJ2-1 | TRBV11-3 | CASSLDQAWSSGEQFF
TRBJ1-4 | TRBV30 | CAWTPGQPNEKLFF
TRBJ2-7 | TRBV7-9 | CASSSEPGLAGVRYEQYF
TRBJ1-1 | TRBV28 | CASSFLSGEDNTEAFF
TRBJ1-1 | TRBV5-1 | CASRYGQGNTEAFF
TRBJ2-7 | TRBV28 | CASTGRPSYEQYF
TRBJ2-7 | TRBV13 | CASSLVAGVAGALEQYF
TRBJ1-5 | TRBV7-8 | CASSSQGANQPQHF
TRBJ1-1 | TRBV7-9 | CASTALNTEAFF
TRBJ2-2 | TRBV7-3 | CASSSPTGTGELFF